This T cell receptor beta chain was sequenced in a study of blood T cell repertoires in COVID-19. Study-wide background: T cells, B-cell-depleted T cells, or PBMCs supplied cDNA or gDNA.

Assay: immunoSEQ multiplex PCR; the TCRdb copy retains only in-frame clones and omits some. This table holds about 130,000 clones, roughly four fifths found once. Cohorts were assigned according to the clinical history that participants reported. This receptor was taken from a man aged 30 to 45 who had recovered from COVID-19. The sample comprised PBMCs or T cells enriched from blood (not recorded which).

CDR3 sequence (DNA): TGTGCCAGCAGTGACCGGACAGGGCCTCGAGATACGCAGTATTTT. It specifies CASSDRTGPRDTQYF. The chain joins TRBV6-4 to TRBJ2-3; 8 positions match TRBD1. The CDR3 covers 15 residues. Trimming at V came to 2 bases and at J to 5 bases, leaving 6 bases not matched to a gene. Germline V CDR1 and CDR2: MRHNA, SNTAGT.